These 6 T cell receptor beta chains were sequenced from one sample in a study of healthy donors' naive CD4 and CD8 T cells. TCR libraries were built from about 520 ng of total RNA by linear amplification. MiXCR, applied by TCRdb to the reads, yields one record per CDR3 protein. The profile covers approximately 200,000 distinct CDR3 sequences, with about 76% appearing a single time and 2% to 2.5% taken by the ten largest. The source material was naive CD4+ and CD8+ T cells sorted from blood, pooled from several donors. These receptors all stem from a pool of human donors in good health; the sample pools cells from several healthy donors.

This rearrangement joins TRBV29-1 to TRBJ2-2, with 9 bases fitting TRBD2. Germline V CDR1 and CDR2: SQVTM, ANQGSEA. V gave up 5 bases and J gave up 6 bases; unmatched junction bases: 7. This CDR3 has 14 amino acids. CDR3 region: CSVQMVAGAGELFF. CDR3 in DNA: TGCAGCGTTCAAATGGTAGCGGGGGCCGGGGAGCTGTTTTTT.

The chain recombines TRBV12-3 or TRBV12-4 with TRBJ2-2, with 9 bases lining up with TRBD2. The CDR3 length is 17 residues. Unmatched junction bases numbered 7, after V lost 0 bases and J lost 5 bases. CDR3 sequence (DNA): TGTGCCAGCAGTTTAGCGCAGGTAGCGGGGGCGACCGGGGAGCTGTTTTTT. It translates to CASSLAQVAGATGELFF.

V usage is TRBV30 and J usage is TRBJ2-3; D is undetermined. CDR3 length: 14 amino acids. Germline CDR1 GTSNPN, CDR2 SVGIG (reference sequence). With 0 bases removed from V and 2 bases from J, the gap between germline ends came to 9 bases. The CDR3 region has the DNA TGTGCCTGGAGTGTTGGGCGAATCACAGATACGCAGTATTTT. Its translation is CAWSVGRITDTQYF.

This clonotype came up once. The chain is built from TRBV6-2 or TRBV6-3 and TRBJ1-1; the D is unclear. CDR3 length equals 14 residues. Germline V lookup: CDR1 MNHEY, CDR2 SVGEGT. V shed 6 bases and J shed 6 bases, with 17 bases lying between them. CDR3: CASSPRRRPPEAFF. CDR3 sequence (DNA): TGTGCCAGCAGCCCCAGGAGACGACCCCCTGAAGCTTTCTTT.

CDR3 sequence reads: CASSIVYTNPYNEQFF. The CDR3 bases are TGTGCCAGTAGTATAGTGTACACCAATCCCTACAATGAGCAGTTCTTC. This rearrangement joins TRBV19 to TRBJ2-1; D gene uncertain. Germline assignment: CDR1 LNHDA and CDR2 SQIVND (reference sequence). The CDR3 extends over 16 amino acids. Trimming cost V 1 base and J 2 bases, with 12 bases left between them. Using reference TRBV19 and TRBJ2-1 for the parts outside the CDR3, the full variable domain is DGGITQSPKYLFRKEGQNVTLSCEQNLNHDAMYWYRQDPGQGLRLIYYSQIVNDFQKGDIAEGYSVSREKKESFPLTVTSAQKNPTAFYLCASSIVYTNPYNEQFFGPGTRLTVL.

The V gene is TRBV29-1, the J gene TRBJ2-7; 10 nucleotides match TRBD2. Germline CDR1 SQVTM, CDR2 ANQGSEA. The CDR3 spans 13 residues. The ends lost 4 bases at V and 3 bases at J; junction bases unmatched: 3. The CDR3: CSVVLAGDYEQYF. In DNA form, the CDR3 reads TGCAGCGTTGTGCTAGCGGGGGACTACGAGCAGTACTTC.